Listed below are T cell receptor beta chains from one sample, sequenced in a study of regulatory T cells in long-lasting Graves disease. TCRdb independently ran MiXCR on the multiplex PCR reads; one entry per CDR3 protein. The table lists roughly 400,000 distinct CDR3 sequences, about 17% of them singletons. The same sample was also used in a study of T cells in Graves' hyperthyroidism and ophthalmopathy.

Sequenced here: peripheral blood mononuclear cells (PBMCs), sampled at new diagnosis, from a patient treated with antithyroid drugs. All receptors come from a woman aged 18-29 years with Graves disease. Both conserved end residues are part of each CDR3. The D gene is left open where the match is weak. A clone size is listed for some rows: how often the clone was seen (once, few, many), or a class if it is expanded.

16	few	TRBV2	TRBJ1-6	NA	CASSVGSGTNNSPLHF	TGTGCCAGCAGTGTCGGCTCCGGGACAAATAATTCACCCCTCCACTTT
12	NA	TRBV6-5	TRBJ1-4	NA	CATSPVDEKLFF	TGTGCCACTTCTCCAGTTGATGAAAAACTGTTTTTT
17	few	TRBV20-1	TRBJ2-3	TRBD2	CSAGGLAGGSGTDTQYF	TGCAGTGCTGGGGGCCTAGCGGGAGGGAGTGGAACAGATACGCAGTATTTT
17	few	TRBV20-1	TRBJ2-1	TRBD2	CSTASSSGGFSYNEQFF	TGCAGTACCGCATCTAGTTCGGGAGGTTTTTCCTACAATGAGCAGTTCTTC
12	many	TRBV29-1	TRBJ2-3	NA	CSVGASTDTQYF	TGCAGCGTGGGGGCGAGCACAGATACGCAGTATTTT
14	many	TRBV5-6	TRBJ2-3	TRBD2	CASTIAGGVDTQYF	TGTGCCAGCACCATAGCGGGAGGGGTAGATACGCAGTATTTT
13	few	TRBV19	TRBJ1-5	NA	CASKGQGLEPQHF	TGTGCCAGCAAGGGGCAGGGGTTAGAGCCCCAGCATTTT
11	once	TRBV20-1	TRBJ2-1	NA	CSALRAYEQFF	TGCAGTGCTCTGAGGGCCTATGAGCAGTTCTTC
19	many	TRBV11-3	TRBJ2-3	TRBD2	CASSLDPGLAGVHTDTQYF	TGTGCCAGCAGCTTAGATCCAGGACTAGCGGGAGTGCATACAGATACGCAGTATTTT
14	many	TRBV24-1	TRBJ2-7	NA	CATSDTRTAYEQYF	TGTGCCACCAGTGATACCAGGACAGCCTACGAGCAGTACTTC
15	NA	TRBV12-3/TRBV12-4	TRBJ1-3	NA	CASSLYVGSGNTIYF	TGTGCCAGCAGTTTATACGTTGGCTCTGGAAACACCATATATTTT
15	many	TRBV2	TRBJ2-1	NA	CAILQSRGSYNEQFF	TGTGCCATCCTCCAGTCCAGGGGCTCCTACAATGAGCAGTTCTTC
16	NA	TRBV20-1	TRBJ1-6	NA	CSARNRQTIYNSPLHF	TGCAGTGCTAGAAATCGACAGACTATCTATAATTCACCCCTCCACTTT
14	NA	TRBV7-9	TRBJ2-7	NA	CASSFAAPDYEQYF	TGCGCCAGCAGCTTTGCAGCTCCCGACTACGAGCAGTACTTC
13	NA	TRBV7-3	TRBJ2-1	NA	CASSKTLRNEQFF	TGTGCCAGCAGCAAGACTCTTCGGAATGAGCAGTTCTTC
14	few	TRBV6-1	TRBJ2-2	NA	CASILDRATGELFF	NA
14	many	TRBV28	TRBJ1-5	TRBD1	CASRTGGLGGIQHF	TGTGCCAGCAGGACAGGGGGCTTAGGAGGAATACAGCATTTT
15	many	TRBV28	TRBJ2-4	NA	CASTPPGTLKNIQYF	TGTGCCAGCACGCCCCCCGGGACACTAAAAAACATTCAGTACTTC
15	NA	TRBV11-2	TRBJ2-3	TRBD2	CASSLNPLAGDTQYF	TGTGCCAGCAGCTTAAATCCCTTAGCGGGAGATACGCAGTATTTT
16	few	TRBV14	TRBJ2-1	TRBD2	CASSQDLGLVNNEQFF	TGTGCCAGCAGCCAAGATCTGGGACTAGTCAACAATGAGCAGTTCTTC
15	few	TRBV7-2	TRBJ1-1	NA	CASSLSRGYLPQAFF	TGTGCCAGCAGCTTATCCAGGGGCTACTTGCCGCAAGCTTTCTTT
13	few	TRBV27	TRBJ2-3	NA	CASSLVESDTQYF	TGTGCCAGCAGTTTAGTAGAGTCAGATACGCAGTATTTT
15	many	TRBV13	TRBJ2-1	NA	CASSLVAETYNEQFF	TGTGCCAGCAGCTTAGTCGCGGAAACCTACAATGAGCAGTTCTTC
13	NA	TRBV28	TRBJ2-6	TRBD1	CASYSGQIKGLTF	TGTGCCAGTTACTCGGGACAGATTAAGGGCCTGACTTTC
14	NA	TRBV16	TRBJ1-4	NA	CASSQSGIAEKLFF	TGTGCCAGCAGCCAATCTGGCATAGCGGAAAAACTGTTTTTT
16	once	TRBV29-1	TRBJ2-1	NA	CSVEDMDLVGYNGQFF	TGCAGCGTTGAAGATATGGACTTAGTGGGTTACAATGGGCAGTTCTTC
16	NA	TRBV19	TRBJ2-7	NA	CASSIGGVTGSYEQYF	TGTGCCAGTAGTATAGGGGGGGTTACTGGCTCCTACGAGCAGTACTTC
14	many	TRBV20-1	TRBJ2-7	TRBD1	CSATSRGQGYEQYF	TGCAGTGCTACATCGAGAGGACAGGGCTACGAGCAGTACTTC
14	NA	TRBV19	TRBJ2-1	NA	CASSPPPDKGEQFF	TGTGCCAGTAGTCCCCCCCCGGACAAAGGTGAGCAGTTCTTC
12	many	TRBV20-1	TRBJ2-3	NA	CSALDTTDTQYF	TGCAGTGCTTTGGACACCACAGATACGCAGTATTTT
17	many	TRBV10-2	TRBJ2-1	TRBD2	CASSDPYPGLEANEQFF	TGCGCCAGCAGTGACCCATATCCGGGACTAGAGGCCAATGAGCAGTTCTTC
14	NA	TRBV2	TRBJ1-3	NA	CASTRIPGRNTIYF	TGTGCCAGCACCAGGATCCCGGGTCGGAACACCATATATTTT
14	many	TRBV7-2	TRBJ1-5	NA	CASSLTGGNQPQHF	TGTGCCAGCAGCTTAACTGGGGGCAATCAGCCCCAGCATTTT
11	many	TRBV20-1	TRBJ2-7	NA	CSAMADTYEYF	TGCAGTGCAATGGCCGACACCTACGAGTACTTC
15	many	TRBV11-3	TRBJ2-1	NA	CASSLDPLRDNEQFF	TGTGCCAGCAGCTTAGATCCCTTGCGGGACAATGAGCAGTTCTTC
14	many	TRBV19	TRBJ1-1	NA	CASSIGPGRPEAFF	TGTGCCAGTAGTATAGGGCCAGGGAGGCCTGAAGCTTTCTTT
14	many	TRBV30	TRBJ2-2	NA	CARSGASWAGELFF	TGTGCCCGCTCGGGGGCTAGCTGGGCCGGGGAGCTGTTTTTT
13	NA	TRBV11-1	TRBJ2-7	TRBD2	CASSQGLAGQQYF	TGTGCCAGCAGCCAAGGACTAGCGGGACAGCAGTACTTC
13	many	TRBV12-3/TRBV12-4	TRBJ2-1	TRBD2	CASSFPRGEEQFF	TGTGCCAGCAGTTTTCCCCGGGGGGAAGAGCAGTTCTTC
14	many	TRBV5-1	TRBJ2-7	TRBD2	CASRVAGYSYEQYF	TGCGCCAGCAGGGTAGCGGGGTACTCCTACGAGCAGTACTTC
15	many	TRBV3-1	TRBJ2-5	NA	CASSLITGSQETQYF	TGTGCCAGCAGCCTAATTACAGGAAGTCAAGAGACCCAGTACTTC
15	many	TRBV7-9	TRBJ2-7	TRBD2	CASSSTSGITYEQYF	TGTGCCAGCAGCTCGACTAGCGGGATAACCTACGAGCAGTACTTC
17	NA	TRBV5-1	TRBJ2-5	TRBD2	CASSFGLAGGGQETQYF	TGCGCCAGCAGCTTTGGACTAGCGGGAGGTGGGCAAGAGACCCAGTACTTC
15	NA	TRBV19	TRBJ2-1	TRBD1	CASTNRGFTYNEQFF	TGTGCCAGTACAAACAGGGGGTTCACCTACAATGAGCAGTTCTTC
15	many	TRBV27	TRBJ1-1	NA	CASSSDLEGRTEAFF	TGTGCCAGCAGTTCGGACTTGGAGGGTCGAACTGAAGCTTTCTTT
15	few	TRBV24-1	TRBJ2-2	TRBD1	CATRGTGKDTGELFF	TGTGCCACCAGGGGGACAGGGAAGGACACCGGGGAGCTGTTTTTT
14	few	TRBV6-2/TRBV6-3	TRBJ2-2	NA	CASTAKRMGGELFF	TGTGCCAGCACGGCTAAACGAATGGGCGGGGAGCTGTTTTTT
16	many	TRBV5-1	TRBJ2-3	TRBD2	CASRTSGLAERDTQYF	TGCGCCAGCAGGACTTCGGGACTAGCGGAACGAGATACGCAGTATTTT
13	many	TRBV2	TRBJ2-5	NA	CASSGQAQETQYF	TGTGCCAGCAGTGGTCAGGCCCAAGAGACCCAGTACTTC
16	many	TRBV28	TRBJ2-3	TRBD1	CASSPGGQGRTDTQYF	TGTGCCAGCAGCCCTGGGGGACAGGGTCGGACAGATACGCAGTATTTT
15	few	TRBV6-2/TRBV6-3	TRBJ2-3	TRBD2	CASDSGGSSTDTQYF	TGTGCCAGCGATAGCGGGGGCTCTAGCACAGATACGCAGTATTTT